This T cell receptor (beta chain) was identified during a study of a mutant IDH1 vaccine in newly diagnosed glioma. About the study: Vaccines began 4-6 weeks after radiotherapy alone, or with temozolomide cycles. Treated patients had a mean age of 40.4 years and an approximately 60% male, around 38% female split.

General study results and limits: Vaccine-induced responses were seen in 93.3% of patients, spanning several MHC alleles.

Details on this clone: Its antigen remains unknown.

CDR3 length: 14 residues. CDR1 and CDR2 (germline): SGHVS, FNYEAQ. The V end lost 0 bases, the J end lost 4 bases, and 9 bases lay between the germline ends. Time point specified: week 23, last vaccination. What each vaccine dose contained was 300 ug of mutant IDH1 20-mer peptide, accompanied by topical imiquimod. Here immunoSEQ multiplex PCR was the method, and the copy in TCRdb shows in-frame clones only, minus some. The data contain around 41,000 clones, more than 60% of them singletons. The chain has TRBV7-6 and TRBJ1-1; the D gene is possibly TRBD1 (6 bases). The material was PBMCs, obtained from a glioma patient whose treatment included an IDH1 peptide vaccine. The clonotype originates from a woman aged 40-49 years with glioma. Some clones in this sample may be carry-over from other donors' samples. The CDR3 loop is CASSLAQGFTEAFF. CDR3 in DNA: TGTGCCAGCAGCTTAGCGCAGGGGTTCACTGAAGCTTTCTTT.